This entry describes one T cell receptor (beta chain). Its antigen is currently unknown. PCR primers comprised 60 Vbeta and 13 Jbeta primers. Generated by immunoSEQ multiplex PCR, the TCRdb table keeps only in-frame clones and is missing some. The sample holds over 150,000 clones, roughly four fifths seen once. CDR1 SGHAT and CDR2 FQNNGV come from the germline V gene. With 3 bases removed from V and 1 base from J, the gap between germline ends came to 16 bases. The CDR3 sequence is 16 residues long. The sample originates from a study of cytomegalovirus exposure and HLA in healthy donors. Study-wide points: In a later analysis, at a false discovery rate of 0.05, approximately 18,000 TCR beta sequences were associated with HLA alleles. It was around 160 TCR beta chains that were listed as cytomegalovirus-associated. TCR beta V- and J-gene trimming, according to a later analysis, was linked to a missense DCLRE1C variant. In an earlier analysis, in 540 or so donors, most V segments appeared productive either ~90% or ~30% of the time.

The chain employs TRBV11-2 and TRBJ2-7; D is ambiguous. This TCR was recovered from a woman under 30 in good health and CMV-seronegative. Sequencing input: PBMCs. The CDR3 DNA reads TGTGCCAGCAGCTTGTTGCGCGAGAACCCGTCCTACGAGCAGTACTTC. Translated, it gives CASSLLRENPSYEQYF.